Listed below are T cell receptor beta chains from one sample, sequenced in a study of metastatic and nonmetastatic thyroid tumors. From the PCR reads, TCRdb re-called clones with MiXCR. Of roughly 59,000 clones in the sample, around 15% were seen once. The sequencing input was blood. These receptors came from a male donor with papillary thyroid cancer or a benign thyroid nodule (not recorded which). Some clones in this sample may be carry-over from other donors' samples. Each CDR3 is given without its conserved first and last residue.

j_gene: TRBJ2-5
v_gene: TRBV14
CDR3aa: ASSQRTAQETQY

j_gene: TRBJ1-5
v_gene: TRBV6-1
CDR3aa: ASSRGQALGQPQH

j_gene: TRBJ1-1
v_gene: TRBV2
CDR3aa: ASSEGGAYTTEAF

j_gene: TRBJ2-3
v_gene: TRBV9
CDR3aa: ASSVGAGGTDTQY

j_gene: TRBJ2-2
v_gene: TRBV12-3/TRBV12-4
CDR3aa: ASSPEFTGELF

j_gene: TRBJ2-7
v_gene: TRBV19
CDR3aa: ASSIGGISYEQY

j_gene: TRBJ2-3
v_gene: TRBV5-6
CDR3aa: ASSLGHAYTQY

j_gene: TRBJ2-1
v_gene: TRBV11-2
CDR3aa: ASEPPGLINEQF

j_gene: TRBJ1-2
v_gene: TRBV6-1
CDR3aa: ASRAGGLDYGYT

j_gene: TRBJ1-2
v_gene: TRBV6-5
CDR3aa: ASSYEGRGYT

j_gene: TRBJ1-1
v_gene: TRBV10-1
CDR3aa: ASSERGRYTEAF

j_gene: TRBJ2-1
v_gene: TRBV20-1
CDR3aa: SAQFGGVVNEQF

j_gene: TRBJ1-1
v_gene: TRBV15
CDR3aa: ATSREAGMNTEAF

j_gene: TRBJ2-7
v_gene: TRBV25-1
CDR3aa: ASSGGAGNEQY

j_gene: TRBJ1-1
v_gene: TRBV28
CDR3aa: ASSLGQGIFGNTEAF

j_gene: TRBJ2-3
v_gene: TRBV6-4
CDR3aa: ASSSTSGRGTDTQY

j_gene: TRBJ1-1
v_gene: TRBV9
CDR3aa: ASSKGAGWVSGNTEAF

j_gene: TRBJ2-5
v_gene: TRBV5-6
CDR3aa: ASSRGLAVFQETQY

j_gene: TRBJ1-6
v_gene: TRBV4-1
CDR3aa: ASSRTPGESPLH

j_gene: TRBJ2-1
v_gene: TRBV28
CDR3aa: ASSLFSGFPVNEQF

j_gene: TRBJ2-2
v_gene: TRBV30
CDR3aa: ALLTGVGELF

j_gene: TRBJ1-6
v_gene: TRBV11-2
CDR3aa: ASSLEPQGGGSPIH

j_gene: TRBJ2-5
v_gene: TRBV7-2
CDR3aa: ASSLGARQLGETQY

j_gene: TRBJ1-1
v_gene: TRBV18
CDR3aa: ASSKGGNTEAF

j_gene: TRBJ2-4
v_gene: TRBV20-1
CDR3aa: SARGSDLAKNIQY

j_gene: TRBJ1-3
v_gene: TRBV5-1
CDR3aa: ASSAGGALPGNTIY

j_gene: TRBJ2-5
v_gene: TRBV9
CDR3aa: ASSVGSQRGETQY

j_gene: TRBJ2-2
v_gene: TRBV4-1
CDR3aa: ASSLKEGASGGTGELF

j_gene: TRBJ1-5
v_gene: TRBV20-1
CDR3aa: SARDRDSNQPQH

j_gene: TRBJ2-3
v_gene: TRBV27
CDR3aa: ASSFGVGSHTQY

j_gene: TRBJ2-6
v_gene: TRBV6-6
CDR3aa: ASSYTGGSGANVLT

j_gene: TRBJ1-5
v_gene: TRBV20-1
CDR3aa: SSRAGQSRGYSNQPQH

j_gene: TRBJ1-1
v_gene: TRBV9
CDR3aa: ASSAPQGGMNTEAF

j_gene: TRBJ1-1
v_gene: TRBV28
CDR3aa: ASSFMELGRTQKTEAF

j_gene: TRBJ2-3
v_gene: TRBV5-6
CDR3aa: ASHTGTSTDTQY

j_gene: TRBJ2-1
v_gene: TRBV5-1
CDR3aa: ASSTGGNSYNEQF

j_gene: TRBJ2-3
v_gene: TRBV6-2/TRBV6-3
CDR3aa: ASSRTGGTGRFTDTQY

j_gene: TRBJ1-1
v_gene: TRBV27
CDR3aa: ASSQDRRNTEAF

j_gene: TRBJ2-6
v_gene: TRBV6-1
CDR3aa: ASSNTWGDSGANVLT

j_gene: TRBJ2-2
v_gene: TRBV19
CDR3aa: ASSSALRGTGELF

j_gene: TRBJ2-1
v_gene: TRBV14
CDR3aa: ASSQGSRPRAAYNEQF

j_gene: TRBJ2-2
v_gene: TRBV5-6
CDR3aa: ASSSAGAYNTGELF

j_gene: TRBJ2-3
v_gene: TRBV12-3/TRBV12-4
CDR3aa: ASSSAPGQGDTDTQY

j_gene: TRBJ2-2
v_gene: TRBV3-1
CDR3aa: ASSQQGSTGELF

j_gene: TRBJ1-3
v_gene: TRBV12-3/TRBV12-4
CDR3aa: ASSLAGVVDTIY

j_gene: TRBJ2-7
v_gene: TRBV19
CDR3aa: ASSYRTGRSYEQY

j_gene: TRBJ1-1
v_gene: TRBV7-9
CDR3aa: ASSSEGDRTEAF

j_gene: TRBJ2-1
v_gene: TRBV6-1
CDR3aa: ASSELAVGPNEQF

j_gene: TRBJ1-4
v_gene: TRBV7-9
CDR3aa: ASSLQGAYEKLF

j_gene: TRBJ2-7
v_gene: TRBV7-9
CDR3aa: ASSPDRVFSYEQY

j_gene: TRBJ1-2
v_gene: TRBV20-1
CDR3aa: SARGQTQQGDYNYGYT

j_gene: TRBJ1-6
v_gene: TRBV6-5
CDR3aa: ASSYSSGRTLH

j_gene: TRBJ2-5
v_gene: TRBV18
CDR3aa: ASSLPVGLETQY